This is a list of T cell receptor beta chains from one sample in a study of shared clonotypes between healthy human individuals. Sequencing used immunoSEQ multiplex PCR; TCRdb keeps in-frame clones, though not all of them. Among about 1.1 million clones listed, 60% to 85% were seen once. The material sequenced was memory CD4+ T cells from PBMCs. These receptors all stem from a man aged 18-30 years in good health. Some clones in this sample may be carry-over from other donors' samples. CDR3s include the opening cysteine and the closing phenylalanine or tryptophan.

>TRBJ2-5|TRBV5-1
CASSLASGQETQYF
>TRBJ2-1|TRBV10-2
CASRAGTTIYNEQFF
>TRBJ2-7|TRBV18
CASSPQGQGQSEQYF
>TRBJ1-2|TRBV7-2
CASSQQGSFGYTF
>TRBJ2-2|TRBV15
CATSRDRARVGELFF
>TRBJ1-5|TRBV6-1
CASSEQGLYQPQHF
>TRBJ1-5|TRBV18
CASSPTGQDQPQHF
>TRBJ1-1|TRBV5-1
CASSYGTGRSNTEAFF
>TRBJ1-2|TRBV28
CASTLGGLNYGYTF
>TRBJ1-2|TRBV6-1
CAGFEGSRLYGYTF
>TRBJ2-1|TRBV27
CASSSLSGGYNEQFF
>TRBJ1-5|TRBV2
CASRAGQGGNQPQHF
>TRBJ1-2|TRBV20-1
CSARTIGYTF
>TRBJ1-2|TRBV7-8
CASSLWDYGYTF
>TRBJ2-7|TRBV5-1
CASSLWTGGMSGEQYF
>TRBJ1-1|TRBV5-1
CASSWTQNTEAFF
>TRBJ2-5|TRBV10-1
CASSSGETQYF
>TRBJ2-6|TRBV28
CASRDGSSGANVLTF
>TRBJ2-1|TRBV7-2
CASSFLAASGNEQFF
>TRBJ1-4|TRBV5-1
CASSLGQGVEKLFF
>TRBJ1-2|TRBV30
CAWRGLAGLGGYTF
>TRBJ2-1|TRBV28
CASRRGGHEQFF
>TRBJ2-5|TRBV28
CASSSPRPIQETQYF
>TRBJ1-2|TRBV30
CAWRRGPNYGYTF
>TRBJ2-5|TRBV7-2
CASSLEGTGYSETQYF
>TRBJ2-3|TRBV4-1
CASSQGSSADTQYF
>TRBJ2-7|TRBV6-5
CASSYRDRGTYEQYF
>TRBJ1-2|TRBV4-2
CASSQDRGGIGYTF
>TRBJ1-2|TRBV28
CASSNSGQAVGYGYTF
>TRBJ2-2|TRBV19
CASSISSTGTGELFF
>TRBJ1-1|TRBV6-1
CASSVNRVQVTEAFF
>TRBJ1-5|TRBV15
CATSGYTSNQPQHF
>TRBJ2-2|TRBV9
CASSVEVRITGELFF
>TRBJ1-4|TRBV2
CASSRTGNEKLFF
>TRBJ1-5|TRBV30
CASSIRGADNQPQHF
>TRBJ1-4|TRBV5-5
CASSTRGADEKLFF
>TRBJ2-1|TRBV18
CASSSRRALGNEQFF
>TRBJ2-5|TRBV5-1
CASSLDARGLETQYF
>TRBJ2-3|TRBV14
CASSQGLRWPTDTQYF
>TRBJ2-7|TRBV28
CASSLGGQGAYEQYF
>TRBJ2-2|TRBV4-3
CASSQDGVKASGRPGELFF
>TRBJ2-7|TRBV7-2
CASSRGAGGYEQYF
>TRBJ2-3|TRBV6-6
CASSYPSEADTQYF
>TRBJ2-1|TRBV4-2
CASSPASGTVNEQFF
>TRBJ2-3|TRBV19
CASVGPPTDTQYF
>TRBJ1-2|TRBV29-1
CSVEERGATGYTF
>TRBJ2-3|TRBV9
CASSPELDTQYF
>TRBJ2-7|TRBV19
CASSAGQSYEQYF
>TRBJ2-7|TRBV7-9
CASSLGPDEQYF
>TRBJ2-2|TRBV19
CASSTPYGELFF
>TRBJ1-2|TRBV10-3
CATHSGYGYTF
>TRBJ2-1|TRBV28
CASSDALAGGYNEQFF
>TRBJ2-5|TRBV6-5
CASSYSGQPFQETQYF
>TRBJ1-5|TRBV19
CASSTADRGFAQPQHF
>TRBJ2-3|TRBV28
CASSFVRGSDTQYF
>TRBJ2-2|TRBV5-1
CASSSQNTGELFF